A single sample is the source of the 21 T cell receptor beta chains below, sequenced in a study of T cells in Graves' hyperthyroidism and ophthalmopathy (dated by TCRdb to the late 2010s). Preparation of the library involved multiplex PCR. These reads were obtained on an Illumina HiSeq 2000. Amplification of TCR beta CDR3 regions was carried out from RNA transcripts. The TCR CDR3 was subjected to a first round of RT-PCR using the HTBI primer set and the Qiagen OneStep RT-PCR kit. TCRdb reran the public reads through fastp at Q25 and MiXCR, keeping productive beta chains. Each entry is one CDR3 protein sequence, shown with its most common DNA and genes. For this sample the table gives about 130,000 distinct CDR3 sequences, of which approximately 24% were detected only once. Of the sample, about 70% is held by the ten largest clones. Sequenced input: blood. These receptors were taken from a woman between 50 and 59 years old with Graves' hyperthyroidism that later progressed to Graves' ophthalmopathy.

The sample holds many counts of this clonotype. The J gene is TRBJ1-1, the V gene TRBV12-3 or TRBV12-4; D is possibly TRBD1 (5 bases). V lost 3 bases and J lost 6, with 11 bases in between. This CDR3 comprises 13 residues. CDR3: CASSFPVGAEAFF. The CDR3 coding sequence is TGTGCCAGCAGTTTTCCTGTAGGGGCTGAAGCTTTCTTT.

The chain combines TRBV20-1 with TRBJ1-1; 11 nucleotides match TRBD1. Germline V gene sequence: CDR1 DFQATT, CDR2 SNEGSKA (reference sequence). The length of the CDR3 is 13 residues. After removal of 6 bases from V and 12 bases from J, the junction contained 12 bases not matched to a gene. CDR3 nucleotides: TGCAGTGCCATGATGATTGGGGACAGGGGGTCTTTCTTT. Encoded protein: CSAMMIGDRGSFF.

This clonotype has a count of ten or more. This CDR3 is CAWKDRAAIYGYTF. The CDR3 coding sequence is TGTGCCTGGAAAGACAGGGCGGCTATCTATGGCTACACCTTC. The rearrangement links TRBV30 to TRBJ1-2, with 7 bases identical to TRBD1. Germline V gene sequence: CDR1 GTSNPN, CDR2 SVGIG (reference sequence). The CDR3 sequence is 14 residues long. Losses at the gene ends were 4 bases for V and 4 bases for J; bases not matched to a gene: 9.

This clonotype occurred many times. The chain's CDR3 is CSARPPERESADTQYF. The CDR3, as DNA: TGCAGTGCTAGACCACCGGAGCGGGAGTCCGCAGATACGCAGTATTTT. The rearrangement joins TRBV20-1 to TRBJ2-3; 8 nucleotides agree with TRBD2. Trimming took 2 bases from V and 4 from J; bases not matched to a gene: 11. CDR3 length: 16 residues. CDR1 and CDR2 (germline): DFQATT, SNEGSKA (reference sequence).

This clonotype was observed at least ten times. The genes are TRBV30 and TRBJ1-1, with D hard to call. The CDR3 has 11 residues. Germline CDR1 GTSNPN, CDR2 SVGIG (reference sequence). V shed 2 bases and J shed 8 bases, with 9 bases lying between them. CDR3 nucleotides: TGTGCCTGGAGTTCCCTCAGGGAAGCTTTCTTT. Translation gives CAWSSLREAFF.

The chain has TRBV7-9 and TRBJ2-1, with a tentative D call TRBD2 (6 bases). The CDR3 is 18 amino acids. Trimming cost V 6 bases and J 0 bases, with 21 bases left between them. Germline CDR1 and CDR2: SEHNR and FQNEAQ (reference sequence). CDR3 residues: CASRGLRRVASSYNEQFF. The CDR3 DNA reads as TGTGCCAGCAGGGGACTCCGGAGGGTGGCGAGCTCCTACAATGAGCAGTTCTTC.

This sequence joins TRBV7-3 and TRBJ2-5; D is possibly TRBD2 (5 bases). Germline V CDR1 and CDR2: SGHTA, FQGTGA. The CDR3 extends over 15 amino acids. Trimming removed 5 bases at V and 5 bases at J, with 18 bases between. The CDR3 bases are TGTGCCAGCAGCGCAACGGGTGCGGGCGGCGAGACCCAGTACTTC. Protein product: CASSATGAGGETQYF.

The rearrangement uses TRBV10-3 and TRBJ1-5, with TRBD1 matching over 7 bases. There are 12 residues in the CDR3. Germline V CDR1 and CDR2: ENHRY, SYGVKD. V lost 11 bases, J lost 4 bases, and 5 bases stayed unmatched. The CDR3 protein is CAVGQPNQPQHF. The DNA for the CDR3 is TGTGCCGTGGGACAGCCAAATCAGCCCCAGCATTTT.

The chain uses TRBV27 and TRBJ2-7; 11 positions agree with TRBD2. There are 14 residues in the CDR3. Trimming cost V 3 bases and J 7 bases; bases outside gene matches: 5. Germline V CDR1 and CDR2: MNHEY, SMNVEV (reference sequence). The CDR3 is CASSFLAGGKEQYF. The CDR3 DNA reads TGTGCCAGCAGTTTCCTAGCGGGGGGCAAGGAGCAGTACTTC.

This clonotype was counted ten times or more. This chain links TRBV6-1 with TRBJ2-7, with 9 bases that match TRBD1. The CDR3 loop spans 13 amino acids. CDR1 is MNHNS and CDR2 is SASEGT in the germline V gene. Trimming took 6 bases from V and 3 from J; bases not matched to a gene: 3. CDR3 protein: CASSRDRDYEQYF. In DNA, the CDR3 is TGTGCCAGCAGCCGGGACAGGGACTACGAGCAGTACTTC.

This rearrangement joins TRBV2 to TRBJ2-7; the D gene could be TRBD1 or TRBD2 (7 bases each). The V gene's germline CDR1 is SNHLY and CDR2 FYNNEI. V was cut by 8 bases and J by 0 bases, with 14 bases left in between. The CDR3 has 14 amino acids. CDR3 region: CASAGDRSSYEQYF. The CDR3 DNA sequence: TGTGCCAGCGCGGGGGACAGATCCTCCTACGAGCAGTACTTC.

Many counts were recorded for this clonotype. The chain joins TRBV20-1 to TRBJ1-4; D unclear. Trimming took 1 base from V and 5 from J, leaving 8 bases between them. Germline V gene lookup returns CDR1 DFQATT and CDR2 SNEGSKA (reference sequence). The CDR3 length is 13 residues. CDR3 amino acids: CSARAGSNEKLFF. Written as DNA, the CDR3 is TGCAGTGCTAGAGCGGGCTCCAATGAAAAACTGTTTTTT.

This clonotype came up many times. The chain employs TRBV9 and TRBJ2-1, with TRBD2 identical over 8 bases. The germline V gene encodes CDR1 SGDLS and CDR2 YYNGEE. Trimming removed 3 bases from V and 0 bases from J; junction bases left unmatched: 11. The CDR3 loop spans 18 amino acids. CDR3 sequence (DNA): TGTGCCAGCAGCGCGGGGGGGATGGGGACTACCTCCTACAATGAGCAGTTCTTC. As protein: CASSAGGMGTTSYNEQFF.

This clonotype was counted between two and nine times. The chain is built from TRBV19 and TRBJ2-7, with 10 bases identical to TRBD2. CDR1 and CDR2 (germline): LNHDA, SQIVND (reference sequence). CDR3 length equals 15 residues. V lost 5 bases and J lost 4; bases outside the gene matches: 8. The CDR3 loop reads CASSLKVAGGYEQYF. The CDR3 DNA reads as TGTGCCAGTAGTCTCAAAGTAGCGGGAGGTTACGAGCAGTACTTC.

Ten or more counts support this clonotype. The gene calls are TRBV2 and TRBJ1-2, with TRBD1 matching 7 bases. CDR3 length: 14 residues. Germline trimming cut 6 bases from V and 4 bases from J; bases unmatched to any gene: 8. Germline V gives CDR1 SNHLY, CDR2 FYNNEI. CDR3 coding DNA: TGTGCCAGCAGGATAACAGGGGCCCTCTATGGCTACACCTTC. It is translated as CASRITGALYGYTF.

CDR3 sequence reads: CASSQRRNTEAFF. CDR3 nucleotides: TGTGCCAGCAGCCAGAGGAGGAACACTGAAGCTTTCTTT. V usage is TRBV11-2 and J usage is TRBJ1-1; no clear D. Trimming removed 5 bases at V and 1 base at J, with 8 bases between. The length of the CDR3 is 13 residues. CDR1 is SGHAT and CDR2 is FQNNGV in the germline V gene.

This clonotype was detected ten times or more. The genes are TRBV28 and TRBJ1-4, with TRBD1 as a possible D gene (5 bases). The CDR3 runs to 16 residues. CDR1 and CDR2 (germline): MDHEN, SYDVKM. V was clipped by 5 bases and J by 4 bases, with 17 bases between them. The CDR3 sequence is CASSLPPAGLNEKLFF. CDR3 in DNA: TGTGCCAGCAGTCTACCCCCTGCAGGGCTTAATGAAAAACTGTTTTTT.

The sample holds many counts of this clonotype. This chain links TRBV12-3 or TRBV12-4 with TRBJ2-2, with 12 bases lining up with TRBD2. V lost 5 bases to trimming and J lost 5 bases; unmatched junction nucleotides: 6. The length of the CDR3 is 16 residues. The DNA for the CDR3 is TGTGCCAGCAGTCCCCGACTAGCGGGGGAAACCGGGGAGCTGTTTTTT. This sequence encodes CASSPRLAGETGELFF.

This clonotype was detected ten times or more. CDR3 sequence: CASSQETNTGELFF. In DNA, the CDR3 is TGTGCCAGCAGCCAAGAAACGAACACCGGGGAGCTGTTTTTT. The V call is TRBV4-2, the J call TRBJ2-2; D call uncertain. Trimming left V 0 bases short and J 0 bases short, with 2 bases between. This CDR3 is built from 14 residues. Looked up from germline, CDR1 is LGHNA and CDR2 is YNFKEQ.

This clonotype was seen at least ten times. The chain joins TRBV5-1 to TRBJ2-7; maybe TRBD2 (6 bases). Between the trimmed V and J ends, which lost 4 bases and 5 bases, there was a span of 19 bases. Germline V CDR1 and CDR2: SGHRS, YFSETQ. The CDR3 contains 15 residues. The CDR3 spells CASSALPGARNEQYF. CDR3 coding DNA: TGCGCCAGCAGCGCCCTTCCGGGAGCGAGAAACGAGCAGTACTTC.

In its sample, this clonotype was seen many times. The rearrangement joins TRBV28 to TRBJ2-1; D is ambiguous. The V gene lost 7 bases and the J gene lost 4 bases, with 5 bases spanning the gap. The CDR3 extends over 11 amino acids. Germline CDR1 is MDHEN and CDR2 is SYDVKM. The CDR3 sequence: CASTLYNEQFF. CDR3 DNA: TGTGCCAGCACCCTGTACAATGAGCAGTTCTTC. The whole variable domain, remainder taken from reference TRBV28 and TRBJ2-1, is DVKVTQSSRYLVKRTGEKVFLECVQDMDHENMFWYRQDPGLGLRLIYFSYDVKMKEKGDIPEGYSVSREKKERFSLILESASTNQTSMYLCASTLYNEQFFGPGTRLTVL.